This entry concerns a single T cell receptor beta chain. Its antigen is unknown. No much larger clone is present one base from it, and per-base qualities are unavailable. The record originates from a study of cytomegalovirus exposure and HLA in healthy donors (dated by TCRdb to 2016 to 2017). In the study overall: An earlier analysis of some 550 of the donors reported 250 to 300 Gb of sequence data and 117 million unique TCR beta sequences from 190 million or so T cells. An early release that covered roughly 600 HLA-typed donors contained approximately 300 gigabases of sequencing data and approximately 85 million unique TCR sequences. Among the roughly 390 genotyped donors, approximately 76% belonged to the genetic ancestry cluster associated with self-reported Caucasian donors. The study aimed to test whether signatures of past pathogen exposure could be identified by cataloging public T cell receptors. The study profiled the T cell repertoires of 666 subjects by immunosequencing and related them to cytomegalovirus serostatus. A separate validation cohort of 100 to 150 different subjects was used in addition to the roughly 700-subject first cohort. To predict cytomegalovirus infection status, the study combined high-throughput TCR immunosequencing, statistical association of individual TCRs with disease status, and machine learning. To study patterns of TCR occurrence, a later analysis re-analyzed previously published TCR beta repertoires from around 700 donors and added high-resolution HLA genotyping. The later analysis used no new phenotypic data to find candidate immune exposures, relying instead on TCR beta sequences and their occurrence across donors. To decide whether each TCR beta V gene segment behaved as functional or pseudogenic, an earlier analysis of some 570 of the donors relied on high-throughput TCR beta sequencing. Donor age, sex, ethnicity and CMV serostatus were collected together with the repertoire data. In a later genetic analysis, genome-wide SNP genotypes for about 55% of the 666 donors were used, and that subset was treated as a discovery cohort. Every repertoire in the discovery cohort had been generated on one and the same sequencing platform. HLA typing covered class I and class II loci at four-digit resolution. Typing coverage differed by locus: A, B, C, DRB1 and DQB1 were typed in roughly 620-640 donors, DQA1 in about 560, DPA1 in around 580, and DPB1 in 450 to 480. Several DR-DQ haplotypes were handled as single units for association and clustering, since linkage in the cohort was strong. Among a few hundred genotyped donors of the cohort, an average of approximately 240,000 unique TCR beta nucleotide sequences were sequenced per donor, around 20% of them non-productive. Beyond this particular receptor, the publication reports: A total of 150 to 200 TCR beta chains were listed by the study as associated with cytomegalovirus. HLA typing was unavailable for some donors at each locus, so association tests used only the typed subset. According to a later analysis, most CMV-associated TCR beta chains appeared to be HLA-restricted, and the HLA associations seemed to be driven largely by CMV exposure. CMV serostatus was the only immune exposure information available for the cohort. In this cohort, only TCR beta chains were sequenced, and detectable features were limited by the absence of alpha or paired-chain data. According to the authors, the approach could potentially be generalized to other disease states and immunological phenotypes. Several of the top co-occurrence clusters appeared to be linked to parvovirus B19, influenza, CMV and Epstein-Barr virus, according to a later analysis. Cytomegalovirus status was reported to be diagnosed by the classifier with high specificity and sensitivity in both the original and validation cohorts. Most TCR sequences were seen in very few donors, while some public TCRs were found in many individuals. In an earlier analysis of some 550 of the donors, most TCR beta V segments were observed in productive rearrangements about 87% or about 30% of the time, broadly matching IMGT annotations. A cluster of highly shared sequence variants was judged likely to be a technical artifact of the sequencing pipeline. In a later genetic analysis, a missense DCLRE1C variant was associated with V-gene and J-gene trimming of TCR beta chains, and the association was replicated in an independent cohort. According to a later genetic analysis, donors in an Asian-associated ancestry cluster had fewer N-insertions in productive TCRs than the approximately 630-donor mean. Assigning TCR associations to individual alleles was difficult when HLA alleles, especially DR and DQ, strongly co-occurred. A later analysis found that TCR association rates varied across HLA loci, with DRB1 alleles showing the most associated TCRs and HLA-C alleles the fewest. At a false discovery rate of 0.05, a later analysis linked about 17,000 TCR beta sequences to specific HLA alleles. A further reported finding was that TCR beta sequences accurately predicted the HLA-A and HLA-B alleles for most subjects in the first cohort. In a later analysis, HLA-associated TCR beta chains were found to be more clonally expanded and to have lower generation probabilities than equally common non-associated chains. Some IMGT-functional V segments, including TRBV6-2 and TRBV6-3, could not be distinguished by the 87-base-pair reads and were therefore excluded. Three of the identified cytomegalovirus-associated TCR beta chains were confirmed in vitro to be specific for cytomegalovirus antigens. Because counts were too low, 15 or so rarely observed V segments, including chromosome 9 orphons, were excluded from the earlier analysis of around 590 of the donors. Sequencing depth was assumed to be roughly uniform across donors in the presence/absence analyses, though that assumption may not hold. Linkage disequilibrium might explain the correlated functional status among segregating V segments, but an unknown experimental factor could not be ruled out.

The cohort consisted of 600 to 700 healthy bone marrow donors. At the time of sampling, all cohort members were nominally healthy, though unrecorded immune exposures were likely present. The donor was CMV seropositive and belonged to the group of more than 250 seropositive cohort members. A peripheral blood sample was collected from each donor, and TCR beta sequencing was performed on peripheral blood mononuclear cells. Genomic DNA extraction from the blood cell samples was performed with the Qiagen DNeasy Blood Extraction Kit. For CDR1 and CDR2, the germline V gene lists MNHEY and SVGAGI. Its CDR3 holds 13 amino acids, cysteine through phenylalanine. Kept here is only the CDR3 DNA, which spans 39 bases and is read in frame from base 1. The V end loses 0 bases and the J end loses 6 bases, and a stretch of 6 bases separates them. The method was the immunoSEQ multiplex PCR assay. A mixture of 60 forward primers for TCR Vbeta segments and 13 reverse primers for TCR Jbeta segments was used in the multiplex PCR. The CDR3 region of rearranged TCR beta genes was amplified from genomic DNA by a multiplex PCR assay. On the Illumina HiSeq System, the amplified TCR beta libraries were sequenced as 87-base-pair reads. The study's own analysis went as follows. Across the 500 to 850 repertoires, a later analysis counted roughly 84 million unique TCR beta chains, 8.5 million to 12 million of which were shared by at least two donors. A nearest-neighbor algorithm error-corrected the raw reads and collapsed the reads into unique sequences, merging closely related sequences to remove PCR and sequencing errors. Alignment of CDR3 sequences to IMGT reference sequences was used to assign V, D and J gene segments. For a sequence to be retained, at least a six-nucleotide match to both a V gene segment and a J gene segment was required. A rearrangement was called productive if the CDR3 had no stop codons and remained in frame with V and J, and every other rearrangement was called non-productive. CDR3 was defined by IMGT convention, running from the second conserved V-encoded cysteine to the conserved J-encoded phenylalanine. Sequences without an unambiguous match to a single V gene segment were excluded from the earlier analysis of about 630 of the donors. An earlier analysis of fewer than 750 of the donors classified V segments as functional when productive rearrangements were above 56.7% and as segregating when the standard deviation between donors was above 5%. A statistical classification framework was built to diagnose cytomegalovirus status from the catalog of TCR beta chain sequences. A later analysis assigned V and J genes by comparing TCR nucleotide sequences with IMGT/GENE-DB human TR gene sequences. The TCRdist pipeline was used in a later analysis to assign CDR3 sequences and most-parsimonious VDJ recombination scenarios. In a later analysis, every TCR beta chain was defined by the combination of its CDR3 amino acid sequence and its V-gene family, and reads without a unique V-gene family were dropped. To address suspected cross-contamination and a sequencing artifact, a later analysis removed over 500 highly shared, low-generation-probability nucleotide sequences. A later analysis calculated a clonal expansion index for each public chain from normalized within-repertoire ranks of inferred template counts. A later analysis computed generation probabilities with a VDJ recombination model fitted to out-of-frame rearrangements, and checked the results against IGoR. Hypergeometric tests were used in a later analysis to score TCR-TCR, TCR-HLA and TCR-CMV co-occurrence, with a repertoire-size bias correction applied to the TCR pairs. False discovery rates were estimated in a later analysis by permuting HLA or CMV assignments 20 times. In a later analysis, co-occurring TCRs were grouped with DBSCAN, and TCRdist sequence similarity was added when clustering was performed within HLA-allele-positive subsets. Co-occurrence clustering excluded repertoires with fewer than 30,000 or more than 120,000 public chains, plus five with anomalous nucleotide sharing. The table comes from immuneACCESS by way of TCRdb, which keeps in-frame sequences with V and J called. Part of the clones is missing from these tables; in studies checked, under half for an unresolved V gene and the rest for unknown reasons. That table supplies the V and J calls and clone size; D and trimming were determined from the DNA. In all, the sample holds about 130,000 clones, and roughly three quarters of those were seen once. The ten largest clones add up to about 11% of the sample.

This TCR derives from a man aged 25 to 45 in good health and CMV-seropositive. Source material: PBMCs. This receptor chain uses TRBV6-5 and TRBJ2-1; the D gene is not confidently resolved. The CDR3 here reads CASSYSPSNEQFF. The bases are TGTGCCAGCAGTTACTCTCCCAGCAATGAGCAGTTCTTC.